This TCR beta chain was sequenced for a study of blood T cell repertoires in COVID-19. Turning to the study itself: Acute and convalescent COVID-19 samples came from the United States, Italy and Spain. Sources were T cells, B-cell-depleted T cells, or PBMCs; the material itself was cDNA or gDNA.

Source study methods: Quantification of nucleated cells was approximated via reference gene primer amplification. Only in-frame clones appear in the TCRdb table, and some are missing; sequencing was by immunoSEQ multiplex PCR. Clone size and the V and J calls come from that table; the DNA yielded D and trimming. Of 35,000 to 50,000 clones listed, 80% to 90% are singletons. A word on this clone: The sample contains more than one DNA sequence encoding this CDR3.

The TCR originated in a man between 65 and 79 years old with active COVID-19. Sequenced sample: peripheral blood.

CDR3 protein: CASSLTSGGQETQYF. CDR3 coding DNA: TGTGCCAGCAGCCTGACTAGCGGGGGGCAAGAGACCCAGTACTTC. The chain is built from TRBV5-4 and TRBJ2-5; 13 bases match TRBD2. The germline gives CDR1 SGHNT, CDR2 YYREEE (reference sequence). CDR3 length: 15 amino acids. After removal of 4 bases from V and 2 bases from J, the junction contained 2 bases not matched to a gene.